A selection of T cell receptor beta chains follows, all from one sample in a study of T cells in localized non-small cell lung cancer. Method: immunoSEQ multiplex PCR; TCRdb's copy keeps in-frame clones and lacks some. The sample lists 8,000 or so clones, approximately 94% seen once, with 2.5% to 3.5% in the top ten. Specimen: peripheral blood, collected before any cancer treatment. The receptors come from a woman aged 40-69 years with stage I lung adenocarcinoma. Each CDR3 is given with its conserved first and last residue.

V,J,CDR3
TRBV6-6,TRBJ1-2,CASNVRGRSNYGYTF
TRBV7-2,TRBJ1-5,CASSLLLGERNQPQHF
TRBV10-1,TRBJ2-3,CASSAGGSPDTQYF
TRBV5-6,TRBJ2-1,CASSFLQGPGNEQFF
TRBV19,TRBJ1-2,CASSPDNYGYTF
TRBV27,TRBJ2-4,CASSLKGIGLAKNIQYF
TRBV5-6,TRBJ1-1,CASSFLTDYTEAFF
TRBV7-3,TRBJ2-6,CASSPGAPGANVLTF
TRBV4-1,TRBJ2-1,CASSSPGPYNEQFF
TRBV21-1,TRBJ2-1,CASKLGQETGNKQFF
TRBV4-1,TRBJ2-2,CASRGLRRSGGRQNTGELFF
TRBV27,TRBJ1-1,CASRWSGQEEAFF
TRBV5-1,TRBJ2-5,CASSLGTADGTQYF
TRBV6-5,TRBJ1-1,CASSKLTLGKAFF
TRBV2,TRBJ1-6,CASSEGNSPLHF
TRBV5-6,TRBJ1-2,CASSDPQGPYGYTF
TRBV15,TRBJ1-6,CATSTRGQNSPLHF
TRBV5-4,TRBJ2-2,CASSSVLLGGSNTGELFF
TRBV7-2,TRBJ2-7,CASSLTILSNRDRDYEQYF
TRBV12-5,TRBJ1-5,CASGSGTAIISNQPQHF
TRBV6-1,TRBJ2-7,CASSEYGEGYEQYF
TRBV7-8,TRBJ2-7,CASSFLPGQGGPEQYF
TRBV11-1,TRBJ2-5,CASSFRLAGNQETQYF
TRBV7-8,TRBJ2-3,CASREFTDTQYF
TRBV18,TRBJ2-5,CASSPTQETQYF
TRBV9,TRBJ2-3,CASSVGVEEDTQYF
TRBV15,TRBJ2-6,CATSTLGAGANVLTF
TRBV5-1,TRBJ1-2,CASSSDRGHGYTF
TRBV11-2,TRBJ2-1,CASSLGSGGVNEQFF
TRBV7-2,TRBJ1-3,CASSPAYSGNTIYF
TRBV2,TRBJ2-7,CASQGLAGGGEQYF
TRBV6-6,TRBJ2-7,CASSYSGSYEQYF
TRBV5-1,TRBJ2-7,CASSQTGGYEQYF
TRBV7-2,TRBJ2-1,CASSRTSGGNEQFF
TRBV19,TRBJ2-7,CASSILDSSGAYEQYF
TRBV5-6,TRBJ2-5,CASTLELRGETQYF
TRBV6-5,TRBJ2-7,CATRTGAYEQYF
TRBV9,TRBJ2-7,CASSDSPGTSYEQYF